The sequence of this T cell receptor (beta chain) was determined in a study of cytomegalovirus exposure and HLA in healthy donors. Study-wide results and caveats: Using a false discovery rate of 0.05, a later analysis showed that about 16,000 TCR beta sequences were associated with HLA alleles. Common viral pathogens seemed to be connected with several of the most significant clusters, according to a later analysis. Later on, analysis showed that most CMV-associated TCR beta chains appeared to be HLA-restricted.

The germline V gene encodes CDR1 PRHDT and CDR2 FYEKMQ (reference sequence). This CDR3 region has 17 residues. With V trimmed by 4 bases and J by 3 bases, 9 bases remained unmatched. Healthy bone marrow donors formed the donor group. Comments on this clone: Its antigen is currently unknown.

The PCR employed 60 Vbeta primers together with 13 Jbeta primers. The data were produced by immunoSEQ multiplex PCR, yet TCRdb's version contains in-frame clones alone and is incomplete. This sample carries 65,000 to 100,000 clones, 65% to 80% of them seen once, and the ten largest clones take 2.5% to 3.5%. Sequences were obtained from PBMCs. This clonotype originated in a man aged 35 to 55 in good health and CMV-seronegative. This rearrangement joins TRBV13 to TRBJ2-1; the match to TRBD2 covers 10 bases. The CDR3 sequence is CASSSSSGTSDYNEQFF. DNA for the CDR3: TGTGCCAGCAGCTCCTCGTCCGGGACTAGCGACTACAATGAGCAGTTCTTC.